This T cell receptor beta chain was retrieved from a study of shared clonotypes between healthy human individuals. Study as a whole: Donors consisted of two women and three men between 18 and 49. The plates for each donor numbered three CD4 naive, three CD4 memory, two CD8 naive and one CD8 memory. Study-wide points: Clonotypes shared by all four donors outscored non-shared clonotypes in generation probability. In the sorted subsets, rarefaction showed sequencing was incomplete despite large depth.

Assay: immunoSEQ multiplex PCR; the TCRdb copy retains only in-frame clones and omits some. This sample yields approximately 2,000,000 clones, of which about 90% are seen a single time; 0.37% belongs to the top ten. This clone occurred a few times. Its antigen remains unknown. The germline V gene has CDR1 SGHDT and CDR2 YYEEEE. V lost 4 bases, J lost 8 bases, and 21 bases lay in between. This CDR3 is 15 amino acids long. This TCR derives from a man between 18 and 29 years old in good health. Some clones in this sample may be carry-over from other donors' samples. Sequencing input: naive CD4+ T cells from PBMCs. The subset: CD45RA+ positively selected. The rearrangement uses TRBV5-6 and TRBJ1-2; a weak D match, TRBD1 (6 bases). CDR3 residues: CASSPPGGAKQGYTF. The CDR3 nucleotides read TGTGCCAGCAGCCCCCCCGGGGGGGCTAAACAAGGCTACACCTTC.